This T cell receptor (beta chain) was identified in a study of T cell responses to AZD1222 COVID-19 vaccine. Study-wide results and limits: Mostly white British, mostly female donors; authors suggested clonal diversity may be underestimated.

Generated by immunoSEQ multiplex PCR, the TCRdb table keeps only in-frame clones and is missing some. This sample has approximately 70,000 clones, with approximately 88% found just once. V lost 3 bases, J lost 7 bases, and 3 bases lay in between. The CDR3 totals 10 residues. The V gene's germline CDR1 is MNHNS and CDR2 SASEGT. As regards this clone: Its antigen is unknown.

Sequencing was performed on peripheral blood, taken 28 days after the second dose of the MenACWY control vaccine. The chain uses TRBV6-1 and TRBJ1-2, with unresolved D. The origin of this receptor is an adult who received the MenACWY meningococcal vaccine as a control. The CDR3 here is CASSDSGYTF. The CDR3 DNA reads TGTGCCAGCAGTGATAGTGGCTACACCTTC.